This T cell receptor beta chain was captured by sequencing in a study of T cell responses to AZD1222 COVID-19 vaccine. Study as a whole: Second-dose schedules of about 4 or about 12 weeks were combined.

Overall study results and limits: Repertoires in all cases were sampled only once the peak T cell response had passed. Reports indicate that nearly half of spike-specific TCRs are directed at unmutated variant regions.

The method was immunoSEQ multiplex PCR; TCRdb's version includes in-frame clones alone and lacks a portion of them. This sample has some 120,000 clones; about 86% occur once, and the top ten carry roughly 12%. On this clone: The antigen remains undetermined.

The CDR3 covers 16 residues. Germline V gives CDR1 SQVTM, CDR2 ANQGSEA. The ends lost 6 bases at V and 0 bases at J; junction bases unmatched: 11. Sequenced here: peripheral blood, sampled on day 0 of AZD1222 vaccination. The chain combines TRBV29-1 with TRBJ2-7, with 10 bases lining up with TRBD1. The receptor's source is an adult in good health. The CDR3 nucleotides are TGCAGCGTCGACGATAAAGGGACAGGGGACTCCTACGAGCAGTACTTC. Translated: CSVDDKGTGDSYEQYF.